The 7 T cell receptor beta chains reported below all come from one sample, sequenced in a study of blood T cell repertoires in COVID-19. TCRdb's table, derived via immunoSEQ multiplex PCR, lists solely in-frame clones and lacks some. Of tens of thousands of clones in the sample, around 85% were seen once. Sequencing input: peripheral blood. The receptors were sampled from an older man with acute or convalescent COVID-19.

This clone was picked up many times. J is TRBJ2-7 and V is TRBV5-6; maybe TRBD2 (6 bases). The CDR3 covers 14 residues. Germline CDR1 SGHDT, CDR2 YYEEEE. V was clipped by 4 bases and J by 5 bases, with 16 bases between them. CDR3 in DNA: TGTGCCAGCAGCCTAGGAGGGGAGGAGAACGAGCAGTACTTC. Amino acids: CASSLGGEENEQYF.

The V and J genes are TRBV5-1 and TRBJ2-7; 12 nucleotides match TRBD1. CDR3 size: 19 residues. The J segment lost 3 bases and the V segment lost 0 bases, leaving 13 bases of the junction unmatched. Germline values: CDR1 SGHRS, CDR2 YFSETQ. The DNA for the CDR3 is TGCGCCAGCAGCTTGGCCCCGGGACAGGGGGCGCTGACCCTCTACGAGCAGTACTTC. It codes for CASSLAPGQGALTLYEQYF. Using reference TRBV5-1 and TRBJ2-7 for the parts outside the CDR3, the full variable domain is KAGVTQTPRYLIKTRGQQVTLSCSPISGHRSVSWYQQTPGQGLQFLFEYFSETQRNKGNFPGRFSGRQFSNSRSEMNVSTLELGDSALYLCASSLAPGQGALTLYEQYFGPGTRLTVT.

V usage is TRBV28 and J usage is TRBJ2-3, with 7 bases that match TRBD2. This CDR3 spans 14 amino acids. Germline V gene lookup returns CDR1 MDHEN and CDR2 SYDVKM. Losses at the gene ends were 5 bases for V and 3 bases for J; bases not matched to a gene: 5. The CDR3 bases are TGTGCCAGCAGTCGAGCGGGGTCGACAGATACGCAGTATTTT. It translates to CASSRAGSTDTQYF.

J is TRBJ2-5 and V is TRBV9; 12 bases are a match to TRBD2. The V and J ends lost 4 bases and 6 bases, in that order; junction bases with no gene match: 4. CDR1 SGDLS and CDR2 YYNGEE come from the germline V gene. CDR3 length equals 14 residues. The CDR3 loop reads CASSNGLAGKTQYF. DNA of the CDR3: TGTGCCAGCAGCAATGGACTAGCGGGAAAGACCCAGTACTTC.

The chain combines TRBV14 with TRBJ1-1; tentative D call: TRBD1 (5 bases). V was clipped by 4 bases and J by 6 bases, with 15 bases between them. The CDR3 is 14 residues long. Germline V CDR1 and CDR2: SGHDN, FVKESK. DNA of the CDR3: TGTGCCAGCAGCCGTTTGACAGATGAGGCTGAAGCTTTCTTT. It codes for CASSRLTDEAEAFF.

The chain has TRBV5-3 and TRBJ1-5; 7 bases line up with TRBD1. TRBV5-3 is labeled an ORF, and its function is uncertain. With V trimmed by 4 bases and J by 0 bases, 13 bases remained unmatched. The CDR3 has 18 amino acids. The CDR3 coding sequence is TGTGCCAGAAGCATCCGGGACAGAGGTGGGGATAGCAATCAGCCCCAGCATTTT. Its translation: CARSIRDRGGDSNQPQHF.

The rearrangement uses TRBV7-2 and TRBJ1-1; D is uncertain. The V gene lost 2 bases and the J gene lost 4 bases, with 8 bases spanning the gap. Germline CDR1 reads SGHTA; CDR2 reads FQGNSA. The CDR3 is 13 residues long. The CDR3 reads CASSLPGITEAFF. CDR3 DNA: TGTGCCAGCAGCTTACCCGGGATCACTGAAGCTTTCTTT. Full variable domain (rest looked up from reference TRBV7-2 and TRBJ1-1): GAGVSQSPSNKVTEKGKDVELRCDPISGHTALYWYRQSLGQGLEFLIYFQGNSAPDKSGLPSDRFSAERTGGSVSTLTIQRTQQEDSAVYLCASSLPGITEAFFGQGTRLTVV.